This T cell receptor (beta chain) was obtained from a study of T cell responses to AZD1222 COVID-19 vaccine. Produced via immunoSEQ multiplex PCR; TCRdb's table is partial and in-frame only. Found here are 83,000 or so clones, 80% to 95% of them singletons; the top ten hold 25% to 30%. The receptor comes from an adult who received the AZD1222 COVID-19 vaccine. Sample: peripheral blood, taken 28 days after the second AZD1222 dose.

CDR3 region: CASSTGSHNEQFF. The CDR3 coding sequence is TGTGCCAGTAGTACAGGGTCCCACAATGAGCAGTTCTTC. V gene TRBV19 combines with J gene TRBJ2-1, with D possibly matching TRBD1 (5 bases). Trimming removed 4 bases at V and 5 bases at J, with 9 bases between. This CDR3 region has 13 residues. The germline gives CDR1 LNHDA, CDR2 SQIVND (reference sequence).